This passage covers 13 T cell receptor beta chains from one sample sequenced in a study of cytomegalovirus exposure and HLA in healthy donors (dated by TCRdb to the late 2010s). The library was built by means of the immunoSEQ multiplex PCR assay. The multiplex PCR relied on a mix of 60 forward primers for TCR Vbeta segments and 13 reverse primers for TCR Jbeta segments. TCRdb took over this immuneACCESS table, retaining in-frame rearrangements with V and J assigned. Such tables are incomplete; in checked studies, under half of the missing clones stem from an unresolved V gene, and the remainder is unexplained. The sample table gives tens of thousands of clones. The ten largest clones take up about 11% of the sample. The sequenced material came from PBMCs. Source of these receptors: a woman in her 50s in good health and CMV-seropositive.

This chain connects TRBV20-1 to TRBJ1-5; tentative D call: TRBD1 (5 bases). V was pared by 4 bases and J by 7 bases, with 8 bases between. The CDR3 loop spans 11 amino acids. Germline loops: CDR1 DFQATT, CDR2 SNEGSKA (reference sequence). The CDR3: CSATGNQPQHF. DNA for the CDR3: TGCAGTGCTACAGGGAACCAGCCCCAGCATTTT.

This chain connects TRBV6-5 to TRBJ1-2; no definite D call. The V and J ends lost 0 bases and 4 bases respectively, with 12 bases between them. Germline V gives CDR1 MNHEY, CDR2 SVGAGI. The CDR3 covers 15 residues. This CDR3 reads CASSYSKVNFYGYTF. The CDR3 coding sequence is TGTGCCAGCAGTTACTCGAAAGTCAACTTCTATGGCTACACCTTC.

CDR3 amino acids: CASIPSGTGPYGYTF. Written as DNA, the CDR3 is TGTGCCAGCATCCCCTCGGGGACAGGGCCCTATGGCTACACCTTC. The V call is TRBV6-6, the J call TRBJ1-2, with 9 nucleotides matching TRBD1. Germline V lookup: CDR1 MNHNY, CDR2 SVGAGI (reference sequence). CDR3 length: 15 residues. J gave up 4 bases and V 7 bases, and 10 bases lay outside the gene matches.

The rearrangement joins TRBV5-6 to TRBJ2-7, with TRBD1 matching 7 bases. This CDR3 is built from 16 residues. Germline V CDR1 and CDR2: SGHDT, YYEEEE. V was pared by 2 bases and J by 2 bases, with 10 bases of the junction left unmatched. CDR3 protein: CASSFATGQDAYEQYF. DNA for the CDR3: TGTGCCAGCAGCTTTGCGACCGGACAGGACGCCTACGAGCAGTACTTC.

The chain links TRBV11-2 to TRBJ2-2, with D possibly being TRBD2 (7 bases). V was pared by 3 bases and J by 5 bases, with 13 bases between. This CDR3 comprises 15 residues. CDR1 is SGHAT and CDR2 is FQNNGV in the germline V gene. The CDR3 loop reads CASSFGGARTGELFF. The CDR3 DNA reads TGTGCCAGCAGCTTTGGGGGGGCTCGTACCGGGGAGCTGTTTTTT.

The V call is TRBV7-9, the J call TRBJ1-2, with D maybe TRBD1 (6 bases). CDR3 length: 16 residues. Trimming cost V 1 base and J 6 bases, with 18 bases left between them. CDR1 is SEHNR, CDR2 FQNEAQ, per germline (reference sequence). DNA for the CDR3: TGTGCCAGCAGCTTAGGTCGCTCCAGGGGAGTCGATGGCTACACCTTC. It translates to CASSLGRSRGVDGYTF.

The CDR3 bases are TGTGCCAGCAAACTAGCGGGTAACACCGGGGAGCTGTTTTTT. This encodes CASKLAGNTGELFF. V is TRBV6-1 and J is TRBJ2-2, with 9 positions matching TRBD2. Looked up from germline, CDR1 is MNHNS and CDR2 is SASEGT. The CDR3 is 14 amino acids. The V and J ends lost 7 bases and 2 bases, in that order; junction bases with no gene match: 2.

The chain joins TRBV6-5 to TRBJ2-3, with D possibly TRBD2 on 6 matching bases. The germline V and J ends were trimmed by 2 bases and 2 bases, with 11 bases remaining between them. Per the germline V gene, CDR1 is MNHEY and CDR2 is SVGAGI. This CDR3 region has 15 residues. CDR3 nucleotide sequence: TGTGCCAGCAGTTACAGCGGGCCCTCCACAGATACGCAGTATTTT. It specifies CASSYSGPSTDTQYF.

The chain links TRBV29-1 to TRBJ2-7; 11 bases are shared with TRBD1. CDR3 length: 16 residues. From germline, CDR1 is SQVTM and CDR2 ANQGSEA. The V and J ends lost 6 bases and 3 bases, in that order; junction bases with no gene match: 13. CDR3 loop: CSVGGIWTGGYYEQYF. Here the CDR3 DNA reads TGCAGCGTAGGGGGGATTTGGACAGGGGGCTACTACGAGCAGTACTTC.

Worth noting for this clone: One junction end does not reproduce the germline sequence, and a read error may be involved. In the same sample, other DNA sequences code for this CDR3. This chain connects TRBV6-5 to TRBJ2-3, with D perhaps matching TRBD2 (8 bases). Germline V CDR1 and CDR2: MNHEY, SVGAGI. CDR3 length: 16 residues. For the CDR3, the DNA is TGTGCCAGCAGTTCACATCGGGGGGGTACAGGGGATACACAGTATTTT. This sequence encodes CASSSHRGGTGDTQYF.

The chain carries TRBV7-2 and TRBJ1-2, with 8 bases aligning to TRBD1. The CDR3 consists of 14 residues. Germline CDR1 and CDR2: SGHTA and FQGNSA. With V trimmed by 5 bases and J by 3 bases, 5 bases remained unmatched. CDR3 nucleotide sequence: TGTGCCAGCAGCGCACAGACAGGGGACTATGGCTACACCTTC. Amino acid sequence: CASSAQTGDYGYTF.

The chain combines TRBV4-1 with TRBJ2-2; 9 nucleotides align to TRBD2. The ends lost 0 bases at V and 1 base at J; junction bases unmatched: 3. The germline V gene encodes CDR1 MGHRA and CDR2 YSYEKL. CDR3 size: 17 residues. In DNA, the CDR3 is TGCGCCAGCAGCCAAGAAAAACTAGCGGGGAACACCGGGGAGCTGTTTTTT. Amino acid sequence: CASSQEKLAGNTGELFF.

The chain uses TRBV28 and TRBJ1-1; D is uncertain. This CDR3 has 12 residues. V lost 7 bases to trimming and J lost 0 bases, with 6 bases between them. Germline V CDR1 and CDR2: MDHEN, SYDVKM. The DNA of the CDR3 is TGTGCCAGCACCCGGGTGAACACTGAAGCTTTCTTT. Its protein is CASTRVNTEAFF.